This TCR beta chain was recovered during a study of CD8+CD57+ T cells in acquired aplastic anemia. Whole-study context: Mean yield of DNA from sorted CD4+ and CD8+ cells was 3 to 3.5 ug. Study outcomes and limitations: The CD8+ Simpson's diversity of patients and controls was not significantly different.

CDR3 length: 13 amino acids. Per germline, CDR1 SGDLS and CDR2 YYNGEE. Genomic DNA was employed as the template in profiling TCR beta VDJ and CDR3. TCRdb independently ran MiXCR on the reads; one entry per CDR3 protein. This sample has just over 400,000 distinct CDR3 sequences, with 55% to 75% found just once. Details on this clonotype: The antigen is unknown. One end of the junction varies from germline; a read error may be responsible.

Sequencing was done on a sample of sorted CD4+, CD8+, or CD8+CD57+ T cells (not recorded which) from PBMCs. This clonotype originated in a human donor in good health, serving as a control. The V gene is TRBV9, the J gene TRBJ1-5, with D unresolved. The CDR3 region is CASSPAILERGRF. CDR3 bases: TGTGCCAGCAGCCCTGCTATACTTGAGCGCGGTCGTTTT.